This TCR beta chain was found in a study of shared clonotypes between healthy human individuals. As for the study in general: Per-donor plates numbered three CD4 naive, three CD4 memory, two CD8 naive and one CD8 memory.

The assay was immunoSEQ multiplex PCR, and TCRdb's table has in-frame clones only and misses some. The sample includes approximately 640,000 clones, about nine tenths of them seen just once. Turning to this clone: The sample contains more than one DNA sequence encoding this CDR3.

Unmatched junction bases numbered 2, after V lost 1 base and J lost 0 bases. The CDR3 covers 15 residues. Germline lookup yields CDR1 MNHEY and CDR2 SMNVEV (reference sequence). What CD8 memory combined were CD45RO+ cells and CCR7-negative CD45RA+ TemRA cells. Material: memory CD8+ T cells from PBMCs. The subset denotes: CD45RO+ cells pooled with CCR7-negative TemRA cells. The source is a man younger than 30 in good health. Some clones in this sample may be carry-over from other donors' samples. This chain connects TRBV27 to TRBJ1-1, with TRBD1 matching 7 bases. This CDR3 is CASSLLTGMNTEAFF. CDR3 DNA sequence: TGTGCCAGCAGTTTATTGACAGGGATGAACACTGAAGCTTTCTTT.